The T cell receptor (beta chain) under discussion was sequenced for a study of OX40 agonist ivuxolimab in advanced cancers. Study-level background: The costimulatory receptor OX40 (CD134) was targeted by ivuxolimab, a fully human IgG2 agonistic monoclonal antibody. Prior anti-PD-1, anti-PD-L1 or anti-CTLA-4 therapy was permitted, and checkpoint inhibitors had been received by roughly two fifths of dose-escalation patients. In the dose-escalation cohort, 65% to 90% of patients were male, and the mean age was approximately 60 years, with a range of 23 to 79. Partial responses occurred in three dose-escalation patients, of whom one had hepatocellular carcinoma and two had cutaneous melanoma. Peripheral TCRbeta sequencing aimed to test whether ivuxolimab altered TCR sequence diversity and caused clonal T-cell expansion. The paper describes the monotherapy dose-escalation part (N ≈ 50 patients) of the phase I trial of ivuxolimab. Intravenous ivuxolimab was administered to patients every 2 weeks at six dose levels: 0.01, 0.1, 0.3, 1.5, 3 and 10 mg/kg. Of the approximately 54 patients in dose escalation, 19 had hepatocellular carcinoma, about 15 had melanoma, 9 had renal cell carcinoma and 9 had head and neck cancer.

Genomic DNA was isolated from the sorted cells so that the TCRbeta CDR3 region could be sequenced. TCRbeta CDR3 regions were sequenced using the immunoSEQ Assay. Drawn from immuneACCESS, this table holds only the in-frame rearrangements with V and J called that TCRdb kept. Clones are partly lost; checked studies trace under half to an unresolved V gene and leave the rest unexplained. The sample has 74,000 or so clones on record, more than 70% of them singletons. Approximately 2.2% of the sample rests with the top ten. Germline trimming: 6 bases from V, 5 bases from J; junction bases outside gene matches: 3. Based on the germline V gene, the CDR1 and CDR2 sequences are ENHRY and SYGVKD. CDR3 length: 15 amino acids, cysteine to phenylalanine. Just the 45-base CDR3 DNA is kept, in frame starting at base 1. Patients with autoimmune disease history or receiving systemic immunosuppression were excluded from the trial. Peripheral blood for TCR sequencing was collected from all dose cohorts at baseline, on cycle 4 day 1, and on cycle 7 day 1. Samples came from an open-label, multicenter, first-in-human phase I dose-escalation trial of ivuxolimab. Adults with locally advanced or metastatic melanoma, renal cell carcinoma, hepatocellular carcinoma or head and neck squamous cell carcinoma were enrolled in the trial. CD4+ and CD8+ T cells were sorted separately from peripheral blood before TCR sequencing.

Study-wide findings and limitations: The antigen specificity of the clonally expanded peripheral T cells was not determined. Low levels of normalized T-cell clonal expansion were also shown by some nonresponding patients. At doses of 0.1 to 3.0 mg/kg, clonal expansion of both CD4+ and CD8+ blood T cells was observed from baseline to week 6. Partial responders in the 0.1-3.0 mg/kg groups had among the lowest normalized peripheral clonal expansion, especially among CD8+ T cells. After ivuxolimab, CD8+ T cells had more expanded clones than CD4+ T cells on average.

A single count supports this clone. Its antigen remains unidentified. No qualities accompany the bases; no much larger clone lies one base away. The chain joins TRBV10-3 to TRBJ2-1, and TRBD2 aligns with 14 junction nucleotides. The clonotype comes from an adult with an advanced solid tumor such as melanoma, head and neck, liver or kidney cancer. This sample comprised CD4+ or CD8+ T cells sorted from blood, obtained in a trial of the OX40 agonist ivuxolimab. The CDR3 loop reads CAISRGLAGDNEQFF. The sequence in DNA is TGTGCCATCAGCCGGGGACTAGCGGGAGACAATGAGCAGTTCTTC.